Each of the 31 T cell receptor beta chains below was sequenced from the same sample in a study of response to subunit inactivated influenza vaccine. TCRdb analysed the RT-PCR reads with MiXCR anew, one entry per CDR3 protein. The sample has around 320,000 distinct CDR3 sequences, approximately 20% seen once. The sequencing used PBMCs from blood, collected approximately 20 months after vaccination. All receptors derive from a man aged 45 to 70 who received an inactivated influenza vaccine.

This clonotype was seen ten or more times. The J gene is TRBJ2-3, the V gene TRBV29-1, with D unresolved. Germline V gives CDR1 SQVTM, CDR2 ANQGSEA. Trimming removed 0 bases at V and 6 bases at J, with 7 bases between. This CDR3 spans 12 amino acids. The CDR3 loop is CSVEEGSDTQYF. CDR3 DNA: TGCAGCGTTGAAGAGGGGTCGGATACGCAGTATTTT.

The CDR3 region has the DNA TGTGCCACCAGCAGGGCCCAGGGACCGAACAATCAGCCCCAGCATTTT. Protein product: CATSRAQGPNNQPQHF. This chain joins TRBV15 and TRBJ1-5; D is perhaps TRBD1 (5 bases). Per the germline V gene, CDR1 is LNHNV and CDR2 is YYDKDF (reference sequence). Trimming removed 3 bases at V and 3 bases at J, with 15 bases between. The CDR3 totals 16 residues.

A few counts support this clonotype. The V and J genes are TRBV20-1 and TRBJ1-5, with D possibly matching TRBD1 (5 bases). V lost 3 bases and J lost 0, with 12 bases in between. Germline V gene sequence: CDR1 DFQATT, CDR2 SNEGSKA (reference sequence). The CDR3 is 15 amino acids. CDR3 residues: CSAREGPYSNQPQHF. Written as DNA, the CDR3 is TGCAGTGCTAGGGAGGGGCCTTATAGCAATCAGCCCCAGCATTTT.

The sample holds a few counts of this clonotype. This chain uses TRBV4-2 with TRBJ1-1; the D gene is possibly TRBD1 (5 bases). The CDR3 is 13 amino acids. With 3 bases removed from V and 1 base from J, the gap between germline ends came to 6 bases. The germline V gene has CDR1 LGHNA and CDR2 YNFKEQ. CDR3 DNA sequence: TGTGCCAGCAGCCACACAGGGAACACTGAAGCTTTCTTT. Amino acid sequence: CASSHTGNTEAFF.

This clonotype was counted only a few times. The rearrangement joins TRBV28 to TRBJ2-4; possibly TRBD1 for D (6 bases). CDR3 length equals 13 residues. The ends were cut back, 6 bases at V and 6 bases at J, with 12 bases in the middle. Germline lookup yields CDR1 MDHEN and CDR2 SYDVKM. The DNA of the CDR3 is TGTGCCAGCAGGGACAGCTTTTCAAACATTCAGTACTTC. This sequence encodes CASRDSFSNIQYF.

The V gene is TRBV30, the J gene TRBJ2-5; 9 positions agree with TRBD1. The CDR3 has 13 residues. With 5 bases clipped from V and 5 bases from J, the junction kept 6 bases outside the gene matches. CDR1 is GTSNPN and CDR2 is SVGIG in the germline V gene (reference sequence). CDR3 nucleotides: TGTGCCTGGGGGACAGGGATTTTGGAGACCCAGTACTTC. Translated: CAWGTGILETQYF.

The rearrangement uses TRBV5-1 and TRBJ2-1, with D perhaps TRBD1 (6 bases). V shed 2 bases and J shed 7 bases, with 19 bases lying between them. From germline, CDR1 is SGHRS and CDR2 YFSETQ. The CDR3 extends over 16 amino acids. CDR3 nucleotides: TGCGCCAGCAGCTTAAGTGGGACGGCAGGGGAGAATGAGCAGTTCTTC. Translated: CASSLSGTAGENEQFF.

This clonotype was counted at least ten times. This chain links TRBV12-3 or TRBV12-4 with TRBJ2-1; D unclear. The CDR3 length is 12 residues. The germline V and J ends were trimmed by 7 bases and 4 bases, with 8 bases remaining between them. Here the CDR3 DNA reads TGTGCCAGCACCGACGGATACAATGAGCAGTTCTTC. Translated, it gives CASTDGYNEQFF.

The chain employs TRBV9 and TRBJ1-1; 7 bases match TRBD1. V shed 4 bases and J 4 bases; nucleotides not matched to a gene: 10. This CDR3 region has 15 residues. CDR1 is SGDLS and CDR2 is YYNGEE in the germline V gene. The CDR3 is CASSPTQGTGTEAFF. CDR3 in DNA: TGTGCCAGCAGCCCTACACAGGGGACTGGCACTGAAGCTTTCTTT.

The chain couples TRBV12-3 or TRBV12-4 to TRBJ2-2; 7 bases line up with TRBD2. This CDR3 contains 14 residues. The V and J ends lost 6 bases and 7 bases, in that order; junction bases with no gene match: 8. The CDR3 nucleotides read TGTGCCAGCAGGAAGGCGGGAGCCGTCGGGGAGCTGTTTTTT. Translated: CASRKAGAVGELFF.

The chain carries TRBV5-1 and TRBJ2-1; D call uncertain. The CDR3 extends over 16 amino acids. Germline CDR1 and CDR2: SGHRS and YFSETQ. Trimming cost V 0 bases and J 2 bases, with 12 bases left between them. The CDR3 DNA follows: TGCGCCAGCAGCTTGGTGGGGAACACCCCCTACAATGAGCAGTTCTTC. It translates to CASSLVGNTPYNEQFF.

The rearrangement links TRBV15 to TRBJ1-4; D gene uncertain. From germline, CDR1 is LNHNV and CDR2 YYDKDF (reference sequence). The CDR3 loop spans 15 amino acids. V was cut by 0 bases and J by 3 bases, with 8 bases left in between. Here the CDR3 reads CATSREQNSNEKLFF. The CDR3 DNA is TGTGCCACCAGCAGAGAACAGAACTCTAATGAAAAACTGTTTTTT.

This rearrangement joins TRBV20-1 to TRBJ2-5; D is ambiguous. The CDR3 sequence is 13 residues long. The germline V gene encodes CDR1 DFQATT and CDR2 SNEGSKA (reference sequence). Trimming pared 3 bases from V and 2 bases from J, leaving 10 bases between. CDR3 amino acids: CSASGPAQETQYF. The CDR3 coding sequence is TGCAGTGCTAGCGGCCCAGCACAAGAGACCCAGTACTTC.

The chain is built from TRBV4-3 and TRBJ1-2; D is possibly TRBD1 (6 bases). The CDR3 extends over 15 amino acids. Germline V gene lookup returns CDR1 LGHNA and CDR2 YSLEER. Between the trimmed V and J ends, which lost 2 bases and 4 bases, there was a span of 14 bases. In DNA, the CDR3 is TGCGCCAGCAGCCAAAATCCGGGACACGGCTATGGCTACACCTTC. This translates into CASSQNPGHGYGYTF.

This clonotype was seen many times. This chain uses TRBV10-3 with TRBJ1-5, with D unresolved. Germline V lookup: CDR1 ENHRY, CDR2 SYGVKD. The CDR3 is 13 amino acids. The V end was cut by 5 bases, the J end by 2 bases, with 7 bases between. CDR3 region: CAISPGGNQPQHF. As DNA, the CDR3 is TGTGCCATCAGTCCGGGAGGCAATCAGCCCCAGCATTTT.

This clonotype showed up just a few times. The rearrangement joins TRBV27 to TRBJ1-2, with 8 bases that match TRBD1. The CDR3 has 15 residues. V was clipped by 0 bases and J by 5 bases; unmatched bases: 5. Germline CDR1 MNHEY, CDR2 SMNVEV (reference sequence). The CDR3 sequence is CASSLSTGGFYGYTF. The CDR3 DNA sequence: TGTGCCAGCAGTTTATCTACAGGGGGTTTTTATGGCTACACCTTC.

A few counts support this clonotype. This chain uses TRBV3-1 with TRBJ2-6; D gene unclear. CDR3 length: 16 amino acids. Germline values: CDR1 LGHDT, CDR2 YNNKEL (reference sequence). V lost 0 bases and J lost 0, with 6 bases in between. CDR3 amino acids: CASSQESFSGANVLTF. The CDR3 DNA reads as TGTGCCAGCAGCCAAGAATCATTCTCTGGGGCCAACGTCCTGACTTTC.

CDR3 in amino acids: CASSLGLTGYEQYF. The CDR3 region has the DNA TGTGCCAGCAGCTTAGGACTGACAGGCTACGAGCAGTACTTC. The V and J genes are TRBV11-2 and TRBJ2-7, with D perhaps matching TRBD1 (6 bases). This CDR3 is built from 14 residues. V dropped 1 base and J dropped 3 bases, with 10 bases sitting between them. CDR1 is SGHAT and CDR2 is FQNNGV in the germline V gene.

This chain connects TRBV20-1 to TRBJ2-1; D call uncertain. Germline V gene sequence: CDR1 DFQATT, CDR2 SNEGSKA (reference sequence). The CDR3 loop spans 12 amino acids. Trimming pared 0 bases from V and 10 bases from J, leaving 10 bases between. CDR3 DNA sequence: TGCAGTGCTAGAGAGTGGGGTAGGGAGCAGTTCTTC. It is translated as CSAREWGREQFF.

This chain joins TRBV6-1 and TRBJ2-3, with a possible D match to TRBD2 (5 bases). The germline gives CDR1 MNHNS, CDR2 SASEGT. Deletions cut 6 bases from V and 3 bases from J, with 10 bases between. This CDR3 has 13 amino acids. CDR3 residues: CASREDYTDTQYF. CDR3 in DNA: TGTGCCAGCAGGGAGGATTATACAGATACGCAGTATTTT.

The DNA for the CDR3 is TGCGCCAGCAGCCAAGATCTGTCGATAGCGGGAGAGAGGTTACGCGAGCAGTACTTC. Translating gives CASSQDLSIAGERLREQYF. The chain uses TRBV4-3 and TRBJ2-7; 9 bases line up with TRBD2. Germline-derived CDR1 and CDR2 are LGHNA and YSLEER. V lost 0 bases to trimming and J lost 6 bases; unmatched junction nucleotides: 18. The CDR3 covers 19 residues.

This clonotype was counted at least ten times. V gene TRBV11-2 combines with J gene TRBJ1-1, with D possibly matching TRBD1 (6 bases). There are 14 residues in the CDR3. CDR1 and CDR2 (germline): SGHAT, FQNNGV. Between the trimmed V and J ends, which lost 3 bases and 5 bases, there was a span of 13 bases. CDR3: CASSLGGGWTEAFF. The CDR3 DNA sequence: TGTGCCAGCAGCTTGGGAGGGGGGTGGACTGAAGCTTTCTTT.

This clonotype has a count of ten or more. The rearrangement uses TRBV7-2 and TRBJ1-5; D remains unclear. The CDR3 runs to 15 residues. Per the germline V gene, CDR1 is SGHTA and CDR2 is FQGNSA. V lost 3 bases, J lost 2 bases, and 11 bases lay in between. This chain's CDR3 is CASSFGRVGNQPQHF. CDR3 in DNA: TGTGCCAGCAGCTTTGGGAGGGTCGGCAATCAGCCCCAGCATTTT.

The rearrangement uses TRBV5-6 and TRBJ1-2; D may be TRBD1 (6 bases). CDR1 and CDR2 (germline): SGHDT, YYEEEE. The CDR3 extends over 15 amino acids. V was clipped by 2 bases and J by 2 bases, with 13 bases between them. CDR3: CASSFVGTPNYGYTF. CDR3 nucleotide sequence: TGTGCCAGCAGCTTCGTCGGGACACCCAACTATGGCTACACCTTC.

This clonotype was detected many times. V gene TRBV2 combines with J gene TRBJ1-6, with D possibly matching TRBD1 (5 bases). Trimming cost V 4 bases and J 11 bases, with 12 bases left between them. The CDR3 is made up of 13 amino acids. Germline CDR1 SNHLY, CDR2 FYNNEI. The CDR3 DNA follows: TGTGCCAGCAGTGTCCCAGGGAATCCACCCCTCCACTTT. Translation gives CASSVPGNPPLHF.

The rearrangement joins TRBV29-1 to TRBJ1-2; no definite D call. The CDR3 has 12 amino acids. Trimming removed 7 bases from V and 4 bases from J, with 13 bases in between. Per the germline V gene, CDR1 is SQVTM and CDR2 is ANQGSEA. The CDR3 DNA reads TGCAGCGCATCGGACGGTTCCTATGGCTACACCTTC. Translated: CSASDGSYGYTF.

The chain joins TRBV7-2 to TRBJ2-7; no clear D gene. The germline CDR1 and CDR2 sequences are SGHTA and FQGNSA. There are 13 residues in the CDR3. Deletions cut 4 bases from V and 5 bases from J, with 12 bases between. CDR3 sequence (DNA): TGTGCCAGCAGCTGGATTGTATTGGACGAGCAGTACTTC. It is translated as CASSWIVLDEQYF.

Ten or more counts support this clonotype. This chain uses TRBV4-2 with TRBJ1-2, with 7 positions matching TRBD1. Trimming at V came to 4 bases and at J to 5 bases, leaving 7 bases not matched to a gene. Germline-derived CDR1 and CDR2 are LGHNA and YNFKEQ. This CDR3 has 14 residues. The CDR3 DNA is TGTGCCAGCAGCCCGCCCCTGGGACAGTATGGCTACACCTTC. It translates to CASSPPLGQYGYTF.

This sequence joins TRBV29-1 and TRBJ1-2; 7 bases are a match to TRBD1. This CDR3 contains 14 residues. The ends lost 7 bases at V and 0 bases at J; junction bases unmatched: 8. Germline V lookup: CDR1 SQVTM, CDR2 ANQGSEA. CDR3: CSAGTDPTNYGYTF. CDR3 coding DNA: TGCAGCGCCGGGACAGACCCTACTAACTATGGCTACACCTTC. Together with reference TRBV29-1 and TRBJ1-2, the CDR3 gives the full variable domain: SAVISQKPSRDICQRGTSLTIQCQVDSQVTMMFWYRQQPGQSLTLIATANQGSEATYESGFVIDKFPISRPNLTFSTLTVSNMSPEDSSIYLCSAGTDPTNYGYTFGSGTRLTVV.

This clonotype was seen a few times. The chain has TRBV25-1 and TRBJ2-3; 7 nucleotides align to TRBD2. The CDR3 is 14 amino acids. V gave up 8 bases and J gave up 1 base; unmatched junction bases: 6. CDR1 MGHDK and CDR2 SYGVNS come from the germline V gene. The CDR3 DNA is TGTGCCAGCCAGCGGGCGGGGGGCACAGATACGCAGTATTTT. Protein: CASQRAGGTDTQYF.

As DNA, the CDR3 is TGTGCCTGGGGGACGGTAAACACTGAAGCTTTCTTT. As protein: CAWGTVNTEAFF. J is TRBJ1-1 and V is TRBV30; D is perhaps TRBD1 (5 bases). The CDR3 is 12 residues long. V was shortened by 5 bases and J by 2 bases, with 9 bases between the two germline ends. The germline V gene has CDR1 GTSNPN and CDR2 SVGIG (reference sequence).